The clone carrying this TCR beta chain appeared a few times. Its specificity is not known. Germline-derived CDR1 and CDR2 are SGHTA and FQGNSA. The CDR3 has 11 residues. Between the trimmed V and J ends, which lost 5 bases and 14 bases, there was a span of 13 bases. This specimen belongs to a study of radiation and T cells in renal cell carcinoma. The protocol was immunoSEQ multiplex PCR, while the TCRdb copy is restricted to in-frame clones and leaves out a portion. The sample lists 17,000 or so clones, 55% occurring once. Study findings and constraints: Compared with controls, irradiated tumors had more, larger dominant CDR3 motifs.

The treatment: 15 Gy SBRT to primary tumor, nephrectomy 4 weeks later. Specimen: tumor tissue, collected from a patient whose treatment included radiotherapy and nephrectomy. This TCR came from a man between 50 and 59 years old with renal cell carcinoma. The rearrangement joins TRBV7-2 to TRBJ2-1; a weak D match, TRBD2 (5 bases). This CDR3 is CASSETTSKFF. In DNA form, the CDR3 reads TGTGCCAGCAGCGAAACCACTAGTAAGTTCTTC.